A single sample gave rise to the 30 T cell receptor beta chains below, sequenced in a study of blood T cell repertoires in COVID-19. The protocol was immunoSEQ multiplex PCR, while the TCRdb copy is restricted to in-frame clones and leaves out a portion. Of tens of thousands of clones in the sample, over 65% were seen once. Material for sequencing was peripheral blood. These receptors all stem from a woman aged 70-85 years with acute or convalescent COVID-19.

The V gene is TRBV29-1, the J gene TRBJ2-5; D is uncertain. This CDR3 is built from 11 residues. Per the germline V gene, CDR1 is SQVTM and CDR2 is ANQGSEA. V was clipped by 6 bases and J by 3 bases, with 8 bases between them. The CDR3, as DNA: TGCAGCGTCAGGCCAGAAGAGACCCAGTACTTC. This codes for CSVRPEETQYF.

The V and J genes are TRBV29-1 and TRBJ2-3; possible D gene TRBD1, 6 bases. The CDR3 is made up of 14 amino acids. The V gene lost 4 bases and the J gene lost 0 bases, with 11 bases spanning the gap. The germline CDR1 and CDR2 sequences are SQVTM and ANQGSEA. CDR3 in DNA: TGCAGCGTTGGGGTCAGGGGAAGCACAGATACGCAGTATTTT. This gives the protein CSVGVRGSTDTQYF.

The chain has TRBV21-1 and TRBJ2-7; TRBD2 reflects the table's D call only, with no check against the DNA. TRBV21-1 is labeled a pseudogene. CDR3 size: 14 residues. The CDR3 loop reads CASRGRGGNYEQYF. The CDR3 DNA reads as TGTGCCAGTCGAGGAAGGGGGGGCAACTACGAGCAGTACTTC.

V is TRBV3-1 (or the pseudogene TRBV3-2) and J is TRBJ1-1, with D possibly matching TRBD1 (6 bases). Trimming removed 3 bases at V and 5 bases at J, with 13 bases between. The CDR3 has 14 residues. Germline CDR1 LGHDT, CDR2 YNNKEL (reference sequence). Here the CDR3 reads CASSHSTGQTEAFF. DNA of the CDR3: TGTGCCAGCAGCCACTCTACAGGGCAGACTGAAGCTTTCTTT.

This chain links TRBV5-8 with TRBJ1-2; D possibly corresponds to TRBD1 (5 bases). The CDR3 covers 15 residues. Germline CDR1 and CDR2: SGHTS and YDEGEE. V lost 3 bases, J lost 5 bases, and 17 bases lay in between. CDR3 coding DNA: TGTGCCAGCAGCTCCCCTAGGCGGGGCTCATATGGCTACACCTTC. This translates into CASSSPRRGSYGYTF.

The rearrangement joins TRBV2 to TRBJ2-1; D possibly corresponds to TRBD1 (6 bases). In germline, CDR1 is SNHLY, CDR2 FYNNEI. This CDR3 comprises 14 residues. The V end was cut by 7 bases, the J end by 4 bases, with 14 bases between. The CDR3 is CASKGDRLYNEQFF. DNA for the CDR3: TGTGCCAGCAAGGGGGATAGGCTGTACAATGAGCAGTTCTTC.

This chain links TRBV30 with TRBJ1-2, with D perhaps matching TRBD1 (5 bases). The CDR3 contains 14 residues. The V end lost 6 bases, the J end lost 2 bases, and 16 bases lay between the germline ends. CDR1 is GTSNPN and CDR2 is SVGIG in the germline V gene (reference sequence). The CDR3 here is CACHREKGNYGYTF. The CDR3 bases are TGTGCCTGCCACCGGGAGAAGGGGAACTATGGCTACACCTTC.

The rearrangement links TRBV5-8 to TRBJ1-2; D perhaps matches TRBD1 (6 bases). The germline CDR1 and CDR2 sequences are SGHTS and YDEGEE. This CDR3 has 13 residues. The ends were cut back, 5 bases at V and 2 bases at J, with 10 bases in the middle. In DNA, the CDR3 is TGTGCCAGCAGATTTCAGGGGAACTATGGCTACACCTTC. Protein product: CASRFQGNYGYTF.

This clone was observed a few times. The chain joins TRBV19 to TRBJ2-5; 7 bases map to TRBD1. This CDR3 comprises 14 residues. The ends lost 4 bases at V and 4 bases at J; junction bases unmatched: 6. The germline V gene encodes CDR1 LNHDA and CDR2 SQIVND (reference sequence). The CDR3, as DNA: TGTGCCAGTAGTACCGGGACAGCCAGAGAGACCCAGTACTTC. Its protein product is CASSTGTARETQYF.

This clone was seen only a few times. This rearrangement joins TRBV7-2 to TRBJ1-2; D is perhaps TRBD1 (5 bases). The CDR3 totals 14 residues. The V end lost 6 bases, the J end lost 2 bases, and 13 bases lay between the germline ends. From germline, CDR1 is SGHTA and CDR2 FQGNSA. CDR3 protein: CASSIGVENYGYTF. CDR3 coding DNA: TGTGCCAGCAGTATAGGGGTGGAGAACTATGGCTACACCTTC. The full variable domain, with the rest looked up from reference TRBV7-2 and TRBJ1-2, is GAGVSQSPSNKVTEKGKDVELRCDPISGHTALYWYRQSLGQGLEFLIYFQGNSAPDKSGLPSDRFSAERTGGSVSTLTIQRTQQEDSAVYLCASSIGVENYGYTFGSGTRLTVV.

This rearrangement joins TRBV11-2 to TRBJ1-4; the D gene is possibly TRBD1 (6 bases). Germline lookup yields CDR1 SGHAT and CDR2 FQNNGV. Trimming took 0 bases from V and 7 from J, leaving 15 bases between them. This CDR3 has 16 residues. Here the CDR3 reads CASSLDLNTGFEKLFF. CDR3 nucleotide sequence: TGTGCCAGCAGCTTAGATCTTAACACAGGGTTTGAAAAACTGTTTTTT.

The chain carries TRBV3-1 (or the pseudogene TRBV3-2) and TRBJ1-1, with D hard to call. V was cut by 0 bases and J by 3 bases, with 8 bases left in between. The germline CDR1 and CDR2 sequences are LGHDT and YNNKEL (reference sequence). This CDR3 region has 14 residues. CDR3 in DNA: TGTGCCAGCAGCCAAGAAGCGGTGGACACTGAAGCTTTCTTT. It codes for CASSQEAVDTEAFF.

V and J are TRBV7-2 and TRBJ1-3; 7 bases agree with TRBD1. After removal of 2 bases from V and 0 bases from J, the junction contained 1 base not matched to a gene. The CDR3 runs 15 residues. CDR1 is SGHTA and CDR2 is FQGNSA in the germline V gene. The CDR3 here is CASSLRQGSGNTIYF. CDR3 nucleotides: TGTGCCAGCAGCTTAAGACAGGGCTCTGGAAACACCATATATTTT.

The chain is built from TRBV5-1 and TRBJ2-3, with D perhaps matching TRBD2 (5 bases). CDR3 length equals 14 residues. V shed 4 bases and J shed 2 bases, with 11 bases lying between them. Germline lookup yields CDR1 SGHRS and CDR2 YFSETQ. CDR3 coding DNA: TGCGCCAGCAGCGGCGGCCTAGCCACAGATACGCAGTATTTT. Translated, it gives CASSGGLATDTQYF.

The chain is built from TRBV5-4 and TRBJ2-3, with TRBD2 matching over 11 bases. The CDR3 has 17 amino acids. Germline CDR1 SGHNT, CDR2 YYREEE (reference sequence). The ends lost 3 bases at V and 2 bases at J; junction bases unmatched: 8. The CDR3 sequence: CASSWKYSGRATDTQYF. For the CDR3, the DNA is TGTGCCAGCAGCTGGAAGTATAGCGGGAGGGCCACAGATACGCAGTATTTT.

This chain links TRBV7-2 with TRBJ2-5; 12 nucleotides line up with TRBD1. CDR1 is SGHTA, CDR2 FQGNSA, per germline. With V trimmed by 5 bases and J by 5 bases, 12 bases remained unmatched. The CDR3 loop spans 17 amino acids. In DNA, the CDR3 is TGTGCCAGCAGCAGACAACCCCGGGACAGGGGGCTGGAGACCCAGTACTTC. Translation: CASSRQPRDRGLETQYF.

The chain combines TRBV11-2 with TRBJ2-1; 8 bases match TRBD2. Germline V CDR1 and CDR2: SGHAT, FQNNGV. Trimming took 2 bases from V and 3 from J; bases not matched to a gene: 3. This CDR3 comprises 15 residues. The CDR3: CASSLTSGDYNEQFF. In nucleotides, the CDR3 is TGTGCCAGCAGCTTAACTAGCGGCGACTACAATGAGCAGTTCTTC. Complete variable domain (other parts from reference TRBV11-2 and TRBJ2-1): EAGVAQSPRYKIIEKRQSVAFWCNPISGHATLYWYQQILGQGPKLLIQFQNNGVVDDSQLPKDRFSAERLKGVDSTLKIQPAKLEDSAVYLCASSLTSGDYNEQFFGPGTRLTVL.

The rearrangement uses TRBV28 and TRBJ1-2; D possibly corresponds to TRBD1 (5 bases). From germline, CDR1 is MDHEN and CDR2 SYDVKM. The V end was cut by 1 base, the J end by 3 bases, with 6 bases between. The CDR3 is 13 residues long. CDR3 amino acids: CASSLLTDYGYTF. CDR3 coding DNA: TGTGCCAGCAGTTTATTGACAGACTATGGCTACACCTTC.

The chain joins TRBV3-1 (or the pseudogene TRBV3-2) to TRBJ2-4; 7 bases line up with TRBD2. CDR3 length: 15 residues. Germline-derived CDR1 and CDR2 are LGHDT and YNNKEL (reference sequence). Unmatched junction bases numbered 0, after V lost 0 bases and J lost 1 base. This CDR3 reads CASSQERGAKNIQYF. In nucleotides, the CDR3 is TGTGCCAGCAGCCAAGAGCGGGGGGCCAAAAACATTCAGTACTTC.

The J gene is TRBJ2-7, the V gene TRBV20-1; D uncertain. Germline assignment: CDR1 DFQATT and CDR2 SNEGSKA (reference sequence). The CDR3 extends over 11 amino acids. Trimming took 6 bases from V and 2 from J, leaving 8 bases between them. The CDR3 region is CSARGPYEQYF. The CDR3 nucleotides are TGCAGTGCCCGAGGCCCCTACGAGCAGTACTTC.

This chain uses TRBV5-4 with TRBJ2-7; TRBD2 matches 10 bases. The germline V gene has CDR1 SGHNT and CDR2 YYREEE (reference sequence). The CDR3 has 14 residues. V trimming: 0 bases; J trimming: 6 bases; junction bases outside the gene matches: 3. CDR3 region: CASSLDIAGGEQYF. In DNA, the CDR3 is TGTGCCAGCAGCTTGGATATAGCGGGAGGCGAGCAGTACTTC.

The CDR3 spells CASSLGTGGGRTDTQYF. CDR3 DNA sequence: TGTGCCAGCAGCTTGGGGACAGGGGGCGGTCGGACAGATACGCAGTATTTT. The V and J genes are TRBV5-5 and TRBJ2-3; 11 bases are shared with TRBD1. V was pared by 0 bases and J by 3 bases, with 6 bases of the junction left unmatched. CDR1 is SGHKS and CDR2 is YYEKEE in the germline V gene (reference sequence). The CDR3 spans 17 residues.

This chain connects TRBV18 to TRBJ2-1; 7 nucleotides agree with TRBD1. The junction had 10 bases not matched to a gene; V was cut back by 6 bases and J by 2 bases. The germline V gene has CDR1 KGHSH and CDR2 LQKENI. This CDR3 region has 16 residues. The CDR3 bases are TGTGCCAGCTCCCGCGGGCCTGGACAGGCCTACAATGAGCAGTTCTTC. Translation gives CASSRGPGQAYNEQFF.

V and J are TRBV21-1 and TRBJ1-1; the DNA was not used to check the table's D call, TRBD1. TRBV21-1 corresponds to a pseudogene. This CDR3 is built from 17 residues. CDR3 sequence: CASIPLGGQGSYTEAFF. CDR3 in DNA: TGTGCCAGCATACCCTTGGGGGGACAGGGTTCGTACACTGAAGCTTTCTTT.

The rearrangement links TRBV15 to TRBJ2-3; 7 positions agree with TRBD1. Germline lookup yields CDR1 LNHNV and CDR2 YYDKDF (reference sequence). The CDR3 consists of 15 residues. Trimming at V came to 5 bases and at J to 4 bases, leaving 9 bases not matched to a gene. The CDR3 nucleotides read TGTGCCACCAGCCCTCGGACAGGCTCGGCAGATACGCAGTATTTT. Amino acids: CATSPRTGSADTQYF.

The rearrangement joins TRBV24-1 to TRBJ2-3; no definite D call. Germline V gene sequence: CDR1 KGHDR, CDR2 SFDVKD. Trimming took 5 bases from V and 4 from J, leaving 6 bases between them. The CDR3 runs to 12 residues. CDR3 nucleotides: TGTGCCACCAGTGGCCAGTCAGATACGCAGTATTTT. Protein: CATSGQSDTQYF.

This chain links TRBV7-9 with TRBJ1-6; D is unresolved. CDR3 length equals 15 residues. CDR1 is SEHNR, CDR2 FQNEAQ, per germline (reference sequence). V lost 1 base and J lost 7, with 11 bases in between. In DNA, the CDR3 is TGTGCCAGCAGCTTAGGTTCCCAGATGAATTCACCCCTCCACTTT. Protein: CASSLGSQMNSPLHF. The full variable domain, with the rest looked up from reference TRBV7-9 and TRBJ1-6, is DTGVSQNPRHKITKRGQNVTFRCDPISEHNRLYWYRQTLGQGPEFLTYFQNEAQLEKSRLLSDRFSAERPKGSFSTLEIQRTEQGDSAMYLCASSLGSQMNSPLHFGNGTRLTVT.

The chain is built from TRBV5-6 and TRBJ1-1; 7 positions match TRBD1. The CDR3 runs to 15 residues. CDR1 is SGHDT, CDR2 YYEEEE, per germline. Trimming took 4 bases from V and 2 from J; bases not matched to a gene: 8. In DNA form, the CDR3 reads TGTGCCAGCAGCCAAATCTCAGGGGGAAACACTGAAGCTTTCTTT. The encoded protein is CASSQISGGNTEAFF.

V and J are TRBV7-2 and TRBJ1-3; D uncertain. The V end lost 3 bases, the J end lost 1 base, and 7 bases lay between the germline ends. CDR1 and CDR2 (germline): SGHTA, FQGNSA. The CDR3 contains 14 residues. This CDR3 is CASSFSRSGNTIYF. The DNA for the CDR3 is TGTGCCAGCAGCTTTTCTAGGTCTGGAAACACCATATATTTT.

This chain uses TRBV12-3 or TRBV12-4 with TRBJ2-7; D possibly corresponds to TRBD2 (6 bases). The CDR3 loop spans 13 amino acids. Trimming took off 6 bases at V and 6 bases at J, with 15 bases between the two ends. The CDR3, as DNA: TGTGCCAGCAGCCTTACGACTAGTGGCGAGCAGTACTTC. Encoded protein: CASSLTTSGEQYF.